The 2 T cell receptor beta chains reported below all come from one sample, sequenced in a study of T cell responses to AZD1222 COVID-19 vaccine (dated by TCRdb to the early 2020s). The label giving this sample's time point can be read as: about 28 days (+/-7) after the second vaccine dose. Library method: the immunoSEQ multiplex PCR assay. TCRdb stores this immuneACCESS table with in-frame sequences only. Part of the clones is absent; in the studies checked, under half of the shortfall reflects unresolved V genes, and no reason is known for the rest. Within this sample are around 120,000 clones, with 80% to 95% of them counted one time only. The ten largest account for around 1.1% of the sample. The sequencing here drew on peripheral blood, taken 28 days after the second AZD1222 dose. Receptor source: an adult who received the AZD1222 COVID-19 vaccine.

The rearrangement joins TRBV18 to TRBJ2-2; D is possibly TRBD1 or TRBD2 (5 bases each). Trimming removed 3 bases from V and 1 base from J, with 12 bases in between. The CDR3 totals 16 residues. Germline CDR1 KGHSH, CDR2 LQKENI. The CDR3 loop is CASSPSGTENTGELFF. CDR3 bases: TGTGCCAGCTCACCCTCCGGGACGGAGAACACCGGGGAGCTGTTTTTT. The entire variable domain, with the rest obtained from reference TRBV18 and TRBJ2-2, is as follows: NAGVMQNPRHLVRRRGQEARLRCSPMKGHSHVYWYRQLPEEGLKFMVYLQKENIIDESGMPKERFSAEFPKEGPSILRIQQVVRGDSAAYFCASSPSGTENTGELFFGEGSRLTVL.

This chain joins TRBV6-5 and TRBJ1-4, with TRBD1 matching 9 bases. The CDR3 has 14 amino acids. CDR1 is MNHEY, CDR2 SVGAGI, per germline. V was clipped by 6 bases and J by 8 bases; unmatched bases: 7. The CDR3: CASRRTGEIEKLFF. The CDR3 DNA sequence: TGTGCCAGCAGGCGGACAGGGGAGATAGAAAAACTGTTTTTT.